These T cell receptor beta chains were read from a single sample in a study of siplizumab effects on memory and regulatory T cells. TCRdb's table, derived via immunoSEQ multiplex PCR, lists solely in-frame clones and lacks some. The sample includes 97,000 or so clones, 90% to 95% of them seen just once. The sample consisted of CD4+ T cells sorted from blood. The source of these receptors is a human donor in good health. Each CDR3 is given with its conserved first and last residue. A D gene is named only where the DNA matches it firmly. Not all rows give a size; the values are once, few, many and, for expanded clones, a class.

v_gene	abundance	d_gene	j_gene	CDR3nt	CDR3aa
TRBV11-3	NA	TRBD1	TRBJ1-1	TGTGCCAGCAGCCTGGGACAGGGGAGGGGAAACACTGAAGCTTTCTTT	CASSLGQGRGNTEAFF
TRBV6-1	NA	NA	TRBJ2-2	TGTGCCAGCAGTTTACGGCGGGCCGGGGAGCTGTTTTTT	CASSLRRAGELFF
TRBV28	NA	NA	TRBJ1-2	TGTGCCAGCAGCCAGACATTGAACTATGGCTACACCTTC	CASSQTLNYGYTF
TRBV6-6	NA	NA	TRBJ2-1	TGTGCCAGCAGTACGGACAGCTCCTACAATGAGCAGTTCTTC	CASSTDSSYNEQFF
TRBV28	NA	NA	TRBJ1-3	TGTGCCAGCAGTTTGGAACGTAACGGCCAGGGAGGAAACACCATATATTTT	CASSLERNGQGGNTIYF
TRBV27	NA	TRBD1	TRBJ2-2	TGTGCCAGCAGTTCCGGGACAGCTACCACCGGGGAGCTGTTTTTT	CASSSGTATTGELFF
TRBV7-3	NA	NA	TRBJ2-2	TGTGCCAGCAGCTTACACCCACGGAGCGGCACCGGGGAGCTGTTTTTT	CASSLHPRSGTGELFF
TRBV28	NA	NA	TRBJ2-3	TGTGCCAGCAGCCTATCGAGCACAGATACGCAGTATTTT	CASSLSSTDTQYF
TRBV18	once	NA	TRBJ2-5	TGTGCCAGCTCACCCCAGGGCGGAGAGACCCAGTACTTC	CASSPQGGETQYF
TRBV6-6	once	TRBD1	TRBJ2-3	TGTGCCAGCAAAGGGACAGGGCAAGATACGCAGTATTTT	CASKGTGQDTQYF
TRBV12-5	NA	NA	TRBJ1-1	TGTGCTAGTGGTGTAAATTTTCACCTTAGGGGTGGCACTGAAGCTTTCTTT	CASGVNFHLRGGTEAFF
TRBV28	NA	NA	TRBJ2-3	TGTGCCAGCAGGGCGGGGACTAGCACAGATACGCAGTATTTT	CASRAGTSTDTQYF
TRBV30	NA	NA	TRBJ2-3	TGTGCCTGGAGTGTACCCACGGGAGCCACAGATACGCAGTATTTT	CAWSVPTGATDTQYF
TRBV7-9	NA	NA	TRBJ2-1	TGTGCCAGCAGCTTAGGAGCTCGGACTAACAATGAGCAGTTCTTC	CASSLGARTNNEQFF
TRBV19	NA	TRBD1	TRBJ2-7	TGTGCCAGTAGTCTCCGACAGGGGGCTAAGTCCTACGAGCAGTACTTC	CASSLRQGAKSYEQYF
TRBV7-6	NA	TRBD2	TRBJ2-5	TGTGCCAGCAGCTTTGATAAGGCTAGCGGGAGTAAAGAGACCCAGTACTTC	CASSFDKASGSKETQYF
TRBV19	NA	NA	TRBJ2-2	TGTGCCAGTAATGCCCCGAACACCGGGGAGCTGTTTTTT	CASNAPNTGELFF
TRBV5-4	NA	NA	TRBJ2-5	TGTGCCAGCTCCTCGCCCCCCGGAGAGACCCAGTACTTC	CASSSPPGETQYF
TRBV27	NA	TRBD2	TRBJ2-7	TGTGCCAGCCGCCCGGGACTAGCGGGAGGGCATCCCGAGCAGTACTTC	CASRPGLAGGHPEQYF
TRBV11-3	once	TRBD1	TRBJ2-1	TGTGCCAGCAGCTCACAACAACGACAGGGGGCAAGGAATGAGCAGTTCTTC	CASSSQQRQGARNEQFF
TRBV27	NA	NA	TRBJ2-7	TGTGCCAGCAGCCTAATACGGGGCCCCTACGAGCAGTACTTC	CASSLIRGPYEQYF
TRBV28	NA	NA	TRBJ1-4	TGTGCCAGTGAGGACAGTGCAACTAATGAAAAACTGTTTTTT	CASEDSATNEKLFF
TRBV6-5	NA	TRBD1	TRBJ1-5	TGTGCCAGCAGTTACTCGACAGGGAGGGGTCAGCCCCAGCATTTT	CASSYSTGRGQPQHF
TRBV6-5	NA	NA	TRBJ2-1	TGTGCCAGCAGTTACACGCTGGCTCACAATGAGCAGTTCTTC	CASSYTLAHNEQFF
TRBV5-1	NA	TRBD2	TRBJ2-1	TGCGCCAGCAGCAAAACCGGGACTAGCTACAATGAGCAGTTCTTC	CASSKTGTSYNEQFF